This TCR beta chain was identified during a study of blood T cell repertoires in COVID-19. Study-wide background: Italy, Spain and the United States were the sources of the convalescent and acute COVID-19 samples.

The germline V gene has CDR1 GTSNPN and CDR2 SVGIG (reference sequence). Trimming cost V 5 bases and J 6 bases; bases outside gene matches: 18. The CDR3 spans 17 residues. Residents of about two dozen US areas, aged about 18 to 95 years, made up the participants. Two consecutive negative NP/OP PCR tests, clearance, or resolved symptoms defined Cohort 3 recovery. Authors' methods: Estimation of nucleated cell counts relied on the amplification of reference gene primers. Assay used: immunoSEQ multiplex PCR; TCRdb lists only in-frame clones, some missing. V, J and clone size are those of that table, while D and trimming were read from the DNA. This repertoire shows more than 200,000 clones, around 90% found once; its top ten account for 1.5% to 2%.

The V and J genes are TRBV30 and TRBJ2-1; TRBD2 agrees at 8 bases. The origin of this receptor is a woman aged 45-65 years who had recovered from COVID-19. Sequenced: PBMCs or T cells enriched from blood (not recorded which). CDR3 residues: CAWSQGVSGLAGNEQFF. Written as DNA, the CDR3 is TGTGCCTGGTCACAGGGAGTATCTGGACTAGCTGGCAATGAGCAGTTCTTC. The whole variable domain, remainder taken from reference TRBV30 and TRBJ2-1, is SQTIHQWPATLVQPVGSPLSLECTVEGTSNPNLYWYRQAAGRGLQLLFYSVGIGQISSEVPQNLSASRPQDRQFILSSKKLLLSDSGFYLCAWSQGVSGLAGNEQFFGPGTRLTVL.